Detailed here is one T cell receptor beta chain. Its recognized antigen is unknown. No base-level quality is on record; no much larger clone is a single base apart. Patients with autoimmune disease history or receiving systemic immunosuppression were excluded from the trial. Peripheral blood for TCR sequencing was collected from all dose cohorts at baseline, on cycle 4 day 1, and on cycle 7 day 1. Samples were obtained from an open-label, multicenter, first-in-human phase I dose-escalation trial of ivuxolimab. Adults with locally advanced or metastatic head and neck squamous cell, hepatocellular, melanoma or renal cell carcinoma were enrolled in the trial. CD4+ and CD8+ T cells were sorted separately from peripheral blood before TCR sequencing. The cysteine opens and the phenylalanine closes a CDR3 of 11 amino acids. Only the CDR3 region is kept as DNA, spanning 33 bases read in frame from base 1. The germline V gene (reference sequence) provides CDR1 SGHAT and CDR2 FQDESV. Deletion took 3 bases off V and 2 bases off J, with a span of 0 bases between the germline ends.

The sample originates from a study of OX40 agonist ivuxolimab in advanced cancers. About the full investigation: Ivuxolimab, which targeted the costimulatory receptor OX40 (CD134), was an agonistic, fully human IgG2 monoclonal antibody. In the dose-escalation cohort, approximately 80% of patients were male, and the mean age was 60 years with a range of roughly 20 to 80. Patients were allowed to have had prior anti-PD-1, anti-PD-L1 or anti-CTLA-4 therapy, and approximately 43% of the dose-escalation patients had previously received checkpoint inhibitors. Intravenous ivuxolimab was administered to patients every 2 weeks at six dose levels: 0.01, 0.1, 0.3, 1.5, 3 and 10 mg/kg. The point of sequencing TCRbeta in the periphery was to test whether ivuxolimab changed TCR sequence diversity and drove clonal T-cell expansion. The paper covers the monotherapy dose-escalation part of the phase I ivuxolimab trial, which included N = 52 patients. Of the approximately 54 dose-escalation patients, hepatocellular carcinoma was present in approximately 20, melanoma in around 15, renal cell carcinoma in 9 and head and neck cancer in 9. Three dose-escalation patients achieved partial responses, one with hepatocellular carcinoma and two with cutaneous melanoma.

Genomic DNA was isolated from the sorted cells so that the TCRbeta CDR3 region could be sequenced. TCRbeta CDR3 regions were sequenced using the immunoSEQ Assay. TCRdb limited this immuneACCESS table to in-frame rearrangements with V and J called. A share of clones is missing; checked studies link under half to unresolved V genes, and the rest is unexplained. The table for this sample lists 55,000 to 95,000 clones; 85% to 90% of them were counted only once. The ten largest clones add up to 2.5% to 3% of the sample. Beyond this particular receptor, the publication reports: Low levels of normalized T-cell clonal expansion were also shown by some nonresponding patients. After ivuxolimab, CD8+ T cells had more expanded clones than CD4+ T cells on average. At doses from 0.1 to 3.0 mg/kg, clonal expansion was seen in both CD4+ and CD8+ blood T cells between baseline and week 6. Which antigens the clonally expanded peripheral T cells were specific for was not determined. In partial responders in the 0.1-3.0 mg/kg groups, normalized peripheral clonal expansion was found to be among the lowest, especially among CD8+ T cells.

Sequencing used CD4+ or CD8+ T cells sorted from blood, obtained in a trial of the OX40 agonist ivuxolimab. The V and J segments used are TRBV11-1 and TRBJ2-3; confidence is insufficient to name the D gene. The sequence was obtained from an adult with an advanced solid tumor such as melanoma, head and neck, liver or kidney cancer. This receptor carries the CDR3 CASSFTDTQYF. The DNA sequence is TGTGCCAGCAGCTTCACAGATACGCAGTATTTT.